Sequencing of this T cell receptor beta chain was carried out in a study of T cell responses to AZD1222 COVID-19 vaccine (dated by TCRdb to about 2021). Background for the entire study: AZD1222 recipients with second doses at about 4 weeks or about 12 weeks were pooled, because spike-specific TCR depth and breadth did not differ between schedules. TCR sequencing covered some 250 trial participants: 200 to 220 given two doses of AZD1222 and 26 given two doses of MenACWY control vaccine. Trial participants were enrolled by age into 18-55, 56-69 and 70-plus year subgroups, with about 150, 27 and 61 TCR-sequenced participants respectively.

Worth noting for this clone: The specificity of this receptor is unknown. Base qualities are not provided; no much larger clone lies one nucleotide away.

The CDR3 regions of human TCRbeta chains were analyzed by immunosequencing. Turning to the authors' computational methods: Repertoire TCRs were matched against a reference library of SARS-CoV-2-specific TCRs generated with the MIRA antigen-specificity platform. Breadth was defined as the fraction of unique TCRs that were SARS-CoV-2-associated. Depth was defined as the fraction of total T cells that were SARS-CoV-2-associated. Using the MIRA data, every spike-specific TCR was mapped to the spike region that the TCR reacted to and assigned to either a CD4 or a CD8 class. Log10-transformed breadth and depth values were compared by one-way ANOVA with Sidak's multiple comparisons tests. The clones in this table, taken by TCRdb from immuneACCESS, are in-frame only. Not every clone is retained; where verified, under half of the shortfall comes from an unresolved V gene, and the cause of the rest is unknown. V, J and clone size reflect that table, while D and trimming were determined from the DNA. The sample table holds 84,000 or so clones, of which roughly 90% were seen once. The ten most abundant clones make up 2.2% of the sample.

Taken with the paper, the label for time point translates to: baseline before first vaccination. Samples from vaccinated people were obtained from the UK trials COV001 and COV002, which included a single-blind randomized controlled phase 2/3 trial of AZD1222 (ChAdOx1 nCoV-19) in healthy adults. For TCRbeta chain sequencing, PBMC samples from trial participants were taken at day 0 and at day 28 after the second dose. The germline V gene specifies SGHVS as CDR1 and FQNEAQ as CDR2. The V end gives up 5 bases and the J end 7 bases, leaving 11 bases in the junction not matched to a gene. From its cysteine to its phenylalanine, the CDR3 spans 15 amino acids. The DNA shown is the 45-base CDR3, in frame from base 1. What the authors observed across the whole study: After two AZD1222 doses, both the breadth and the depth of spike-specific TCRs were significantly higher than at day 0 and than in MenACWY recipients. Because no samples from the day 14 peak response were available, repertoires could be characterized only after the peak T cell response. Reportedly, almost half of the unique spike-specific TCRs recognized epitopes lying outside the regions that are mutated in the B.1.351 and B.1.1.7 variants. Vaccine-associated CD4 TCRs spanned the whole spike protein, with dominant responses in regions 160-218 and 743-854. Participants were mostly white British and included more females than males, and it was suggested by the authors that clonal diversity may have been underestimated. In the small 56-69-year group, the increase in depth fell short of significance, most likely because of low power. Conclusions about previously exposed vaccinees are limited, since just 5 to 7 AZD1222 recipients were seropositive for SARS-CoV-2 at baseline.

This sequence was found in an adult in good health. The V and J segments used are TRBV7-8 and TRBJ2-1; the junction holds 7 bases that match TRBD2. The sample in question was peripheral blood, obtained on day 0 of AZD1222 vaccination. The CDR3 loop reads CASSRLGRGNNEQFF. The base sequence is TGTGCCAGCAGCCGCCTCGGGCGGGGGAATAATGAGCAGTTCTTC.